The present T cell receptor beta chain was sequenced within a study of blood T cell repertoires in COVID-19 (TCRdb year 2020). Study-wide context: Samples covering the acute and convalescent phases of COVID-19 were provided by collaborators in the United States, Italy and Spain. The samples were drawn from two sources: the first 160 participants of the ongoing ImmuneRACE study, and 1,254 subjects contributed by 6 global collaborators. Sample metadata almost always included a de-identified subject ID, COVID-19 status, age in years and sex. The repertoires were made available in a free public database intended to serve as a resource for research on the immune response to SARS-CoV-2. The prospective study material was composed of cDNA or gDNA derived from T cells, B-cell-depleted T cells, or PBMCs. Where available, HLA class I and class II types were obtained from metadata supplied by the sample provider rather than from assay-based typing. The dataset comprised deeply sampled blood TCRbeta repertoires from subjects exposed to, actively infected with, or recovered from COVID-19. The investigation overall reported the following: The quantity of clinical and demographic metadata differed by source and by participant and was supplied without curation.

Whole blood was collected in K2EDTA tubes by collaborating institutions according to the institutions' own protocols. For TCRbeta analysis, collaborators shipped samples as frozen whole blood, isolated PBMCs, or DNA extracted from either of those sample types. TCRbeta CDR3 regions were amplified from genomic DNA using the immunoSEQ Assay, a bias-controlled multiplex PCR. On the authors' methods: The number of nucleated cells in each sample was estimated by amplification of reference gene primers within the assay. Sequence reads were collapsed and filtered to measure the absolute abundance of every unique TCRbeta CDR3 rearrangement. For each sample, productive Simpson clonality was calculated as the square root of Simpson's diversity index over productive rearrangements. TCRdb's version of the immuneACCESS table is confined to in-frame rearrangements and falls short of the full clone set. An unresolved V gene accounts for under half of the shortfall where checked; the remainder is of unknown origin. V, J and clone size were drawn from that table, and D and trimming were deduced from the DNA. This sample comprises around 100,000 clones, about 80% of them detected only once. The ten largest clonotypes hold 4.5% of the sample.

Comment on this clone: There is no known antigen for this receptor. Base qualities are missing; no much larger clone stands one base away.

The CDR1 and CDR2 encoded by the germline V gene are MNHEY and SVGAGI. V is shortened by 7 bases, J by 2 bases, and the region joining them spans 12 bases. The cysteine opens and the phenylalanine closes a CDR3 of 14 amino acids. Only CDR3 DNA remains: 42 bases, in frame from the first base. This sequence was found in a human donor in a cohort sampled during active COVID-19. The receptor chain draws on TRBV6-5 and TRBJ1-3; 6 matching bases give a weak D call of TRBD1. The sample comprised peripheral blood. The CDR3 in this case is CASIDRLPGNTIYF. The DNA sequence is TGTGCCAGCATCGACAGGCTCCCTGGAAACACCATATATTTT.